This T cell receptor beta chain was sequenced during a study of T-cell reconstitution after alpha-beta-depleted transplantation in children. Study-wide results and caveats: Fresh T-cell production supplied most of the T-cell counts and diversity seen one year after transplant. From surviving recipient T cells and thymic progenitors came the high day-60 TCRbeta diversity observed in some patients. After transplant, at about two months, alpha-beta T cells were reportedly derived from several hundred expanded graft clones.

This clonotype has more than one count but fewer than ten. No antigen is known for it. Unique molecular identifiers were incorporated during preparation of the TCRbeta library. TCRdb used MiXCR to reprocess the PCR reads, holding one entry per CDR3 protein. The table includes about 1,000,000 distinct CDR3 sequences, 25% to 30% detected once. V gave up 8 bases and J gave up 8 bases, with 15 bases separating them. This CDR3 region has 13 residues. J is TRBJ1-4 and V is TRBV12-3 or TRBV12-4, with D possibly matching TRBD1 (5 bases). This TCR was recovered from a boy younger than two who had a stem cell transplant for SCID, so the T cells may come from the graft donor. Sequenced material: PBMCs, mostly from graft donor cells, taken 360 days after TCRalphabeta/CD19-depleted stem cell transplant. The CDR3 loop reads CASGTSIAEKLFF. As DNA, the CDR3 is TGTGCCAGCGGGACGAGCATTGCCGAAAAACTGTTTTTT.